The present T cell receptor beta chain was sequenced within a study of blood T cell repertoires in COVID-19. Sequencing used immunoSEQ multiplex PCR; TCRdb keeps in-frame clones, though not all of them. This sample has about 140,000 clones; 70% to 85% occur once, and the top ten carry 1.6%. Per the germline V gene, CDR1 is SGHRS and CDR2 is YFSETQ. V was clipped by 5 bases and J by 8 bases, with 26 bases between them. The CDR3 is 17 residues long. The sequence was obtained from a woman aged 18-29 years who had been exposed to COVID-19. The sample was PBMCs or T cells enriched from blood (not recorded which). The chain couples TRBV5-1 to TRBJ2-1, with D tentatively TRBD1 (5 bases). The CDR3 reads CASSRDRTTHAWDEQFF. In DNA form, the CDR3 reads TGCGCCAGCAGTCGCGATAGGACAACTCACGCCTGGGATGAGCAGTTCTTC.